The 4 T cell receptor beta chains reported below all come from one sample, sequenced in a study of blood T cell repertoires in COVID-19. TCRdb's copy holds only in-frame clones and misses some; the assay was immunoSEQ multiplex PCR. The profile shows some 170,000 clones, roughly 89% of them singletons. The source material was peripheral blood. These receptors were collected from a woman aged 45-65 years with acute or convalescent COVID-19.

The CDR3 DNA follows: TGTGCCAGCAGCCGAGGGTATGGGGGGGCCGATTCGGAGACCCAGTACTTC. Its translation is CASSRGYGGADSETQYF. This chain connects TRBV6-2 or TRBV6-3 to TRBJ2-5; perhaps TRBD2 as D (7 bases). The germline V and J ends were trimmed by 6 bases and 5 bases, with 25 bases remaining between them. This CDR3 region has 17 residues. The V gene's germline CDR1 is MNHEY and CDR2 SVGEGT.

The rearrangement links TRBV7-2 to TRBJ2-7; TRBD2 matches at 9 bases. J gave up 1 base and V 2 bases, and 3 bases lay outside the gene matches. CDR3 length equals 15 residues. Per the germline V gene, CDR1 is SGHTA and CDR2 is FQGNSA. The CDR3 is CASSLSGRLSYEQYF. For the CDR3, the DNA is TGTGCCAGCAGCTTAAGCGGGAGGTTGTCCTACGAGCAGTACTTC.

The CDR3 DNA reads TGTGCCAGCAGCCCCACCTCCCAGGGAGGGCAGAGTGAGCAGTTCTTC. Translating it yields CASSPTSQGGQSEQFF. The V and J genes are TRBV9 and TRBJ2-1, with TRBD2 identical over 7 bases. After removal of 4 bases from V and 9 bases from J, the junction contained 16 bases not matched to a gene. Germline CDR1 SGDLS, CDR2 YYNGEE. The CDR3 is 16 residues long.

CDR3 DNA sequence: TGTGCCAGCAGCCGTACGATCCTAGCGGGAGAGGCGTCCTACAATGAGCAGTTCTTC. This translates into CASSRTILAGEASYNEQFF. The genes are TRBV7-8 and TRBJ2-1; 10 bases are shared with TRBD2. Germline CDR1 is SGHVS and CDR2 is FQNEAQ. CDR3 length: 19 residues. Trimming cost V 5 bases and J 1 base; bases outside gene matches: 14.